Many counts were recorded for the clone carrying this TCR beta chain. What it recognizes is unknown. This sample is part of a study of T-cell reconstitution after alpha-beta-depleted transplantation in children. Points from the study as a whole: Once a year had passed after transplant, T-cell counts and diversity came mostly from newly produced T cells. Recipient T cells and thymic progenitors that survived were the source of the high TCRbeta diversity seen at day 60 in some patients. Reportedly, alpha-beta T cells present about two months post-transplant originated from several hundred expanded clones of graft origin.

A library of TCRbeta sequences, prepared with unique molecular identifiers, was generated. From the PCR reads, TCRdb called clonotypes with MiXCR, one entry per CDR3 protein. In the table there are approximately 350,000 distinct CDR3 sequences, roughly 16% of which are singletons. This CDR3 comprises 13 residues. Germline V gene data show CDR1 as SGHTA and CDR2 as FQGNSA. V shed 5 bases and J shed 2 bases, with 7 bases lying between them. The source material was PBMCs, mostly from graft donor cells, sampled 360 days after TCRalphabeta/CD19-depleted stem cell transplant. The genes are TRBV7-2 and TRBJ1-5; no definite D call. This clonotype was sampled from a male patient between 2 and 10 years old who had a stem cell transplant for acute lymphoblastic leukemia, so the T cells may come from the graft donor. The CDR3, as DNA: TGTGCCAGCAGCATTGGTGGCAATCAGCCCCAGCATTTT. This sequence encodes CASSIGGNQPQHF. The whole variable domain, remainder taken from reference TRBV7-2 and TRBJ1-5, is GAGVSQSPSNKVTEKGKDVELRCDPISGHTALYWYRQSLGQGLEFLIYFQGNSAPDKSGLPSDRFSAERTGGSVSTLTIQRTQQEDSAVYLCASSIGGNQPQHFGDGTRLSIL.